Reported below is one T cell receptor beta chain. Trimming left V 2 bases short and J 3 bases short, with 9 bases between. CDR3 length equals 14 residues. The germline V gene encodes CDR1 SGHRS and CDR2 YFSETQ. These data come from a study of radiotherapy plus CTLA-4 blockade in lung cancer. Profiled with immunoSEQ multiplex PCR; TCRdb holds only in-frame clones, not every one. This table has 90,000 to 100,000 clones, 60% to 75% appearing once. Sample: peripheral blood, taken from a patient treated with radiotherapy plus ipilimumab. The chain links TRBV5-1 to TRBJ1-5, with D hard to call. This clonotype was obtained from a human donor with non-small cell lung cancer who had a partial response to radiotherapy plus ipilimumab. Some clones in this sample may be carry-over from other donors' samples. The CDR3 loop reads CASSFTGINQPQHF. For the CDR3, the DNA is TGCGCCAGCAGCTTTACGGGGATCAATCAGCCCCAGCATTTT.